This entry lists 13 T cell receptor beta chains sequenced from one sample in a study of blood T cells in healthy people across ages. Primers used in a second PCR of roughly 7 to 11 cycles were a sample-barcoded 5' primer and a J-beta primer mix. TCRdb reprocessed the 5' RACE reads with MiXCR, giving one entry per CDR3 protein. The top ten clones hold 3.6% of a sample with hundreds of thousands of distinct CDR3 sequences, roughly 20% of them seen once. The sequencing input was blood. Every receptor here comes from a man between 65 and 79 years old in good health.

Note on this clonotype: The germline gene is not matched at one end of the junction; a read error may be the cause. The J gene is TRBJ2-2, the V gene TRBV9; TRBD2 agrees at 12 bases. Germline V gene lookup returns CDR1 SGDLS and CDR2 YYNGEE. The CDR3 is made up of 16 amino acids. The CDR3 sequence is CASSARLAGDTRELFF. The CDR3 DNA reads as TGTGCCAGCAGCGCCCGACTAGCGGGGGACACCAGGGAGCTGTTTTTT. Based on the CDR3 plus reference TRBV9 and TRBJ2-2, the full variable domain is DSGVTQTPKHLITATGQRVTLRCSPRSGDLSVYWYQQSLDQGLQFLIQYYNGEERAKGNILERFSAQQFPDLHSELNLSSLELGDSALYFCASSARLAGDTRELFFGEGSRLTVL.

The chain carries TRBV4-2 and TRBJ1-5, with D tentatively TRBD1 (5 bases). CDR1 and CDR2 (germline): LGHNA, YNFKEQ. The CDR3 loop spans 14 amino acids. Trimming removed 4 bases from V and 5 bases from J, with 12 bases in between. CDR3 DNA: TGTGCCAGCAGCCGGGGGATGGAGGATCAGCCCCAGCATTTT. This sequence encodes CASSRGMEDQPQHF.

The rearrangement joins TRBV20-1 to TRBJ1-3; TRBD1 might be the D (5 bases). The CDR3 length is 14 residues. V lost 2 bases to trimming and J lost 4 bases, with 12 bases between them. The germline CDR1 and CDR2 sequences are DFQATT and SNEGSKA (reference sequence). CDR3 bases: TGCAGTGCTAGAACGGCGGGGACGGGAAACACCATATATTTT. This encodes CSARTAGTGNTIYF.

This clonotype was seen a few times. The rearrangement uses TRBV3-1 and TRBJ2-2, with D hard to call. Germline values: CDR1 LGHDT, CDR2 YNNKEL (reference sequence). This CDR3 is built from 14 residues. The V end was cut by 1 base, the J end by 4 bases, with 7 bases between. The DNA for the CDR3 is TGTGCCAGCAGCCAAGGAATTGGCACCGGGGAGCTGTTTTTT. It is translated as CASSQGIGTGELFF.

This chain joins TRBV20-1 and TRBJ1-1; D call uncertain. V shed 1 base and J shed 7 bases, with 7 bases lying between them. The germline gives CDR1 DFQATT, CDR2 SNEGSKA (reference sequence). The length of the CDR3 is 11 residues. In DNA form, the CDR3 reads TGCAGTGCTAGAGGGAGCAGTGAAGCTTTCTTT. This codes for CSARGSSEAFF.

This sequence joins TRBV5-1 and TRBJ2-5, with D maybe TRBD1 (6 bases). The CDR3 runs to 14 residues. The germline CDR1 and CDR2 sequences are SGHRS and YFSETQ. Trimming removed 1 base from V and 3 bases from J, with 10 bases in between. In DNA form, the CDR3 reads TGCGCCAGCAGCTTGCCACAGGGTGAAGAGACCCAGTACTTC. Its protein product is CASSLPQGEETQYF.

The table lists this clonotype with many counts. This sequence joins TRBV28 and TRBJ2-6, with D unresolved. The germline V gene has CDR1 MDHEN and CDR2 SYDVKM. The CDR3 loop spans 16 amino acids. V lost 5 bases and J 1 base, leaving 12 bases between the germline ends. This CDR3 is CASSLPLGSGANVLTF. The CDR3 DNA sequence: TGTGCCAGCAGTCTCCCCCTAGGGTCTGGGGCCAACGTCCTGACTTTC.

The V and J genes are TRBV28 and TRBJ1-1, with 10 bases fitting TRBD1. This CDR3 region has 17 residues. Germline assignment: CDR1 MDHEN and CDR2 SYDVKM. The trim removed 3 bases at V and 2 bases at J, leaving 9 bases unmatched. CDR3 coding DNA: TGTGCCAGCAGTTTCTCTGCCGGGACAGGGGTCAACACTGAAGCTTTCTTT. This encodes CASSFSAGTGVNTEAFF.

This clonotype was observed a handful of times. This chain links TRBV21-1 with TRBJ1-5; the DNA was not compared with TRBD1, the D call given in the table. TRBV21-1 is listed as a pseudogene. The CDR3 spans 17 residues. CDR3 bases: TGTGCCAGCAGCGCCCCTGGATCTCCTTATAGCAATCAGCCCCAGCATTTT. The encoded protein is CASSAPGSPYSNQPQHF.

This clonotype was detected ten times or more. The chain is built from TRBV5-1 and TRBJ1-4, with 7 bases identical to TRBD1. J lost 3 bases, V lost 4 bases, and 6 bases had no gene match. The CDR3 is made up of 15 amino acids. Germline lookup yields CDR1 SGHRS and CDR2 YFSETQ. CDR3: CASSTMQGANEKLFF. The CDR3 DNA follows: TGCGCCAGCAGCACCATGCAGGGGGCTAATGAAAAACTGTTTTTT. Together with reference TRBV5-1 and TRBJ1-4, the CDR3 gives the full variable domain: KAGVTQTPRYLIKTRGQQVTLSCSPISGHRSVSWYQQTPGQGLQFLFEYFSETQRNKGNFPGRFSGRQFSNSRSEMNVSTLELGDSALYLCASSTMQGANEKLFFGSGTQLSVL.

The chain recombines TRBV3-1 with TRBJ2-7, with TRBD2 matching 10 bases. V shed 0 bases, J shed 1 base, and the junction held 3 bases outside the gene matches. Germline CDR1 reads LGHDT; CDR2 reads YNNKEL (reference sequence). This CDR3 is 16 amino acids long. CDR3 loop: CASSQDLLAGSYEQYF. The DNA of the CDR3 is TGTGCCAGCAGCCAAGATCTACTAGCGGGGTCCTACGAGCAGTACTTC.

In this sample, this clonotype turned up a few times. CDR3: CASSLDGAGATETQYF. DNA for the CDR3: TGCGCCAGCAGCTTGGATGGAGCGGGAGCAACGGAGACCCAGTACTTC. The V gene is TRBV5-1, the J gene TRBJ2-5, with 8 bases that match TRBD2. CDR1 and CDR2 from the germline V gene are SGHRS and YFSETQ. The junction had 9 bases not matched to a gene; V was cut back by 0 bases and J by 5 bases. The CDR3 loop spans 16 amino acids. The full variable domain, rest sourced from reference TRBV5-1 and TRBJ2-5, is KAGVTQTPRYLIKTRGQQVTLSCSPISGHRSVSWYQQTPGQGLQFLFEYFSETQRNKGNFPGRFSGRQFSNSRSEMNVSTLELGDSALYLCASSLDGAGATETQYFGPGTRLLVL.

This clonotype occurred a few times. The rearrangement joins TRBV27 to TRBJ2-1, with 14 bases matching TRBD2. Germline CDR1 is MNHEY and CDR2 is SMNVEV (reference sequence). V lost 6 bases, J lost 5 bases, and 6 bases stayed unmatched. The CDR3 length is 16 residues. The CDR3 loop is CASSPGTSGSHNEQFF. The CDR3 DNA reads as TGTGCCAGCAGCCCCGGGACTAGCGGGAGCCACAATGAGCAGTTCTTC.